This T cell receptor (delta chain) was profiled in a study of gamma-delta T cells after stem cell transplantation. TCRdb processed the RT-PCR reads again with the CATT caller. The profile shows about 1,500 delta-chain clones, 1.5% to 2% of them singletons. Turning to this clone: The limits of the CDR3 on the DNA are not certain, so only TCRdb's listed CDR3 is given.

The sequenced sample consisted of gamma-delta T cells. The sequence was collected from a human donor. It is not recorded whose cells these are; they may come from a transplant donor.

The CDR3 reads CSVLLCSKRCTGGKYTDKLIF. This chain connects TRAV29/DV5 to TRDJ1; the tabulated D call, TRDD3, remains unverified against the DNA. Per the germline V gene, CDR1 is NSMFDY and CDR2 is ISSIKDK. The CDR3 is 21 amino acids long, termini counted.